A selection of T cell receptor beta chains follows, all from one sample in a study of brain metastases from non-small cell lung cancer. Clones were sequenced by immunoSEQ multiplex PCR, and TCRdb holds only the in-frame ones, with some missing. There are 400 or so clones in the sample; about 83% occur only once, and roughly 20% lies in the top ten. The source material was tissue from a brain metastasis. The source of these receptors is a donor over 35 with non-small cell lung cancer. Both conserved end residues are part of each CDR3. A D gene is named only where the DNA matches it firmly. Size is stated for part of the rows, as once, few or many counts, or as a class when the clone is expanded.

j_call | v_call | d_call | clone_size | cdr3_nt | cdr3_aa
TRBJ1-6 | TRBV5-4 | TRBD1 | - | TGTGCCACGACAGGGGAATATAATTCACCCCTCCACTTT | CATTGEYNSPLHF
TRBJ1-2 | TRBV28 | - | - | TGTGCCAGCTCAATCTCCACAGGGAACTATGGCTACACCTTC | CASSISTGNYGYTF
TRBJ2-2 | TRBV28 | - | once | TGTGCCAGCAGTCGAATAACACAAACCGGGGAGCTGTTTTTT | CASSRITQTGELFF
TRBJ2-3 | TRBV7-2 | - | - | TGTGCCAGCAGCTCGTCGGTGGGTAGCACAGATACGCAGTATTTT | CASSSSVGSTDTQYF
TRBJ2-7 | TRBV7-9 | - | - | TGTGCCAGCAGCTCTCAGGGGGGCGAGCAGTACTTC | CASSSQGGEQYF
TRBJ2-2 | TRBV6-2/TRBV6-3 | - | - | TGTGCCAGCAACCCTGGGGTTACCGGGGAGCTGTTTTTT | CASNPGVTGELFF
TRBJ1-1 | TRBV2 | - | - | TGTGCCAGCAGTGAAGGCAGCTTAAACACTGAAGCTTTCTTT | CASSEGSLNTEAFF
TRBJ2-7 | TRBV6-5 | TRBD1 | - | TGTGCCAGCAGTTACGACAGGGGGGAATACTACGAGCAGTACTTC | CASSYDRGEYYEQYF
TRBJ1-5 | TRBV6-2/TRBV6-3 | - | once | TGTGCCAGCAGCGACAGAAACTATAATCAGCCCCAGCATTTT | CASSDRNYNQPQHF
TRBJ2-1 | TRBV11-2 | - | - | TGTGCCAGCAGCTTCGATGGGAACTACAATGAGCAGTTCTTC | CASSFDGNYNEQFF
TRBJ1-5 | TRBV10-2 | - | - | TGCGCCAGCAGTGAGTCACCAGGCAATAGCAATCAGCCCCAGCATTTT | CASSESPGNSNQPQHF
TRBJ2-7 | TRBV14 | - | - | TGTGCCAGCAGCCCGAACTACGAGCAGTACTTC | CASSPNYEQYF
TRBJ1-3 | TRBV10-2 | - | - | TGCGCCAGCAGTGAGCGGTTGAACTCTGGAAACACCATATATTTT | CASSERLNSGNTIYF
TRBJ1-2 | TRBV19 | - | - | TGTGCCAGTAGTAAATCGGGACACTATCTCTATGGCTACACCTTC | CASSKSGHYLYGYTF
TRBJ2-5 | TRBV5-4 | TRBD2 | - | TGTGCCAGCAGCTTGGTTGGACTAGGCCGGAGGGAGGAGACCCAGTACTTC | CASSLVGLGRREETQYF
TRBJ2-2 | TRBV28 | TRBD2 | - | TGTGCCAGCAGACTCATAGCGGGAGGGGGCACCGGGGAGCTGTTTTTT | CASRLIAGGGTGELFF
TRBJ1-5 | TRBV6-5 | TRBD1 | - | TGTGCCAGCAGGCCGACAGGGATAGCCGATCAGCCCCAGCATTTT | CASRPTGIADQPQHF
TRBJ2-1 | TRBV5-4 | TRBD1 | - | TGTGCCAGCAGCCCCGGGACAGGGGGCGAGGATGAGCAGTTCTTC | CASSPGTGGEDEQFF
TRBJ2-5 | TRBV28 | TRBD2 | - | TGTGCCAGCAGTCCCAATGAAGCGGGAGAAGAGACCCAGTACTTC | CASSPNEAGEETQYF